The rows below give T cell receptor beta chains drawn from one sample of a study of neurological immune-mediated disorders. TCRdb itself ran the 5' RACE reads through MiXCR, one entry per CDR3 protein. The sample lists about 55,000 distinct CDR3 sequences, roughly 4.6% seen once, with 2.9% in the top ten. Sequencing was carried out using PBMCs. Receptor source: a man aged 50-60 years with multiple sclerosis. The CDR3 runs from the conserved cysteine through the conserved F or W. Fields, in order: CDR3 DNA, CDR3 protein, clone size, V gene, J gene, D gene. D genes are given only for firm matches. The size of a clone is reported for some rows only, either as once, few or many, or as a class for expanded clones.

cdr3_nt: TGTGCCAGCAGCCCCCAGACAGAAACCTATGGCTACACCTTC; cdr3_aa: CASSPQTETYGYTF; clone_size: many; v_call: TRBV9; j_call: TRBJ1-2; d_call: NA
cdr3_nt: TGCGCCAGCAGCTTCAGAGGAACTGAAGCTTTCTTT; cdr3_aa: CASSFRGTEAFF; clone_size: many; v_call: TRBV5-1; j_call: TRBJ1-1; d_call: NA
cdr3_nt: TGCGCCAGCAGCTTGCTTCCAGACCCCGGGGAGTTTATTCAGTTCTTC; cdr3_aa: CASSLLPDPGEFIQFF; clone_size: many; v_call: TRBV5-1; j_call: TRBJ2-1; d_call: NA
cdr3_nt: TGCAGTGCAAGCGTTCGGGACTTC; cdr3_aa: CSASVRDF; clone_size: many; v_call: TRBV20-1; j_call: TRBJ1-2; d_call: NA
cdr3_nt: TGCGCCAGCATGAGCGGGGGGAGCACAGATACGCAGTATTTT; cdr3_aa: CASMSGGSTDTQYF; clone_size: many; v_call: TRBV5-1; j_call: TRBJ2-3; d_call: TRBD2
cdr3_nt: TGTGCCAGCAGAAATGACAGGGGCCTATCCTACGAGCAGTACTTC; cdr3_aa: CASRNDRGLSYEQYF; clone_size: medium-sized; v_call: TRBV12-3/TRBV12-4; j_call: TRBJ2-7; d_call: TRBD1
cdr3_nt: TGCGCCAGCAGTGAGGCTGCGGGAGGGAGGGATGAGCAGTTCTTC; cdr3_aa: CASSEAAGGRDEQFF; clone_size: many; v_call: TRBV10-2; j_call: TRBJ2-1; d_call: TRBD2
cdr3_nt: TGTGCCAGCAGCTTAGCGACTAGCACAGATACGCAGTATTTT; cdr3_aa: CASSLATSTDTQYF; clone_size: many; v_call: TRBV7-3; j_call: TRBJ2-3; d_call: NA
cdr3_nt: TGTGCCAGCAGTGGAACAGGGGGCGTAGGAGATACGCAGTATTTT; cdr3_aa: CASSGTGGVGDTQYF; clone_size: few; v_call: TRBV6-1; j_call: TRBJ2-3; d_call: TRBD1
cdr3_nt: TGTGCCACCAGCACGGGACTAGCGGGCTACGAGCAGTACTTC; cdr3_aa: CATSTGLAGYEQYF; clone_size: few; v_call: TRBV15; j_call: TRBJ2-7; d_call: TRBD2
cdr3_nt: TGTGCCATCAGGGGGGACGGCGGGCCCGGGGAGCTGTTTTTT; cdr3_aa: CAIRGDGGPGELFF; clone_size: many; v_call: TRBV10-3; j_call: TRBJ2-2; d_call: NA
cdr3_nt: TGTGCCTGGAGTGGGGGGGGCGCGAACGAGCAGTTCTTC; cdr3_aa: CAWSGGGANEQFF; clone_size: NA; v_call: TRBV30; j_call: TRBJ2-1; d_call: NA
cdr3_nt: TGCAGTGCTAGCTCCGGGACAGCATACGAGCAGTACTTC; cdr3_aa: CSASSGTAYEQYF; clone_size: few; v_call: TRBV20-1; j_call: TRBJ2-7; d_call: TRBD1